A selection of T cell receptor beta chains follows, all from one sample in a study of response to subunit inactivated influenza vaccine. TCRdb re-called the RT-PCR reads through MiXCR, storing one row per CDR3 protein. The sample shows about 540,000 distinct CDR3 sequences, around 15% of them seen only once. The sequenced sample was PBMCs from blood, obtained approximately 12 days after vaccination. The origin of the receptors is a middle-aged man who received an inactivated influenza vaccine. Each CDR3 is given with its conserved first and last residue. Each record gives: V gene, clone size, J gene, CDR3 protein. Where a row states a size, it is once, few, many or the class of an expanded clone; other rows omit it.

TRBV3-1	NA	TRBJ2-5	CASSQGRSGQTQYF
TRBV2	few	TRBJ1-1	CASSEGLNTEAFF
TRBV5-1	many	TRBJ2-5	CASSLRLREETQYF
TRBV5-1	many	TRBJ1-2	CASSTGQGARDGYTF
TRBV20-1	NA	TRBJ2-7	CSAKGRYYEQYF
TRBV4-1	NA	TRBJ2-7	CASSHQTGGGEQYF
TRBV5-1	NA	TRBJ1-1	CASSKRTDRNTEAFF
TRBV24-1	NA	TRBJ2-5	CATSEGGLADTQETQYF
TRBV7-2	NA	TRBJ1-2	CASSLSGGLANYGYTF
TRBV6-2/TRBV6-3	NA	TRBJ2-2	CASNGLAGGTGELFF
TRBV20-1	NA	TRBJ2-3	CSGGREATDTQYF
TRBV14	NA	TRBJ2-7	CASSRFQGSHEQYF
TRBV20-1	once	TRBJ2-7	CSAPTSPSYEQYF
TRBV7-9	few	TRBJ1-3	CAEGPISGNTIYF
TRBV4-3	NA	TRBJ2-1	CASSPWWSDGPNEQFF
TRBV12-3/TRBV12-4	NA	TRBJ2-7	CARRTSGGEQYF
TRBV7-2	few	TRBJ1-1	CASVGQSNTEAFF
TRBV30	few	TRBJ2-7	CAWSVKGTYEQYF
TRBV12-3/TRBV12-4	NA	TRBJ1-1	CASARSNTEAFF
TRBV6-1	once	TRBJ2-4	CASSPTPGMKNIQYF
TRBV5-5	few	TRBJ1-1	CASSQQGYGTEAFF
TRBV5-6	NA	TRBJ2-5	CASSRDRTQYF
TRBV29-1	few	TRBJ2-3	CSVEGGGDTQYF
TRBV20-1	few	TRBJ1-1	CSAAEQGLGTEAFF
TRBV27	NA	TRBJ2-5	CASSPRTSRRETQYF
TRBV11-2	NA	TRBJ2-3	CASSLGGLAGGSRDTQYF
TRBV7-9	few	TRBJ2-3	CASSLNPDTQYF
TRBV29-1	many	TRBJ2-7	CSVAGLRYEQYF
TRBV6-2/TRBV6-3	NA	TRBJ2-7	CASSAGTSAYEQYF
TRBV18	NA	TRBJ2-3	CASSPRTESTDTQYF
TRBV10-3	NA	TRBJ1-6	CAISREGQKNSPLHF
TRBV20-1	NA	TRBJ2-3	CSAREGSSTDTQYF
TRBV15	few	TRBJ2-3	CATSRLGSQDTQYF
TRBV7-8	NA	TRBJ2-7	CASSLVAGESEQYF
TRBV18	NA	TRBJ2-7	CASSPRDRADEQYF
TRBV15	NA	TRBJ2-1	CATSRTSGGRRSYNEQFF
TRBV20-1	many	TRBJ2-5	CSARDGAGGRETQYF
TRBV7-2	few	TRBJ2-1	CASRLAPSYNEQFF
TRBV29-1	few	TRBJ2-2	CSVPRDTGELFF
TRBV24-1	NA	TRBJ2-1	CATSRQGSEQFF